This is a list of T cell receptor beta chains from one sample in a study of blood T cell repertoires in COVID-19. Here immunoSEQ multiplex PCR was the method, and the copy in TCRdb shows in-frame clones only, minus some. The sample lists 96,000 or so clones; 90% to 95% were seen once. The sequencing input was peripheral blood. The origin of the receptors is a man aged 60 to 69 with acute or convalescent COVID-19. Both conserved end residues are trimmed from each CDR3.

TRBV4-1	ASSQQGLGVNEQF
TRBV29-1	SGTGFVNTEAF
TRBV19	ASSTRGLGEKLF
TRBV11-2	ASSSLTGARETQY
TRBV7-9	ASSWGADTQY
TRBV15	ATRGDRRSTEAF
TRBV10-3	AISESSGIGELF
TRBV3-1/TRBV3-2	ASRREQETQY
TRBV7-9	ASSPHRGTVATEAF
TRBV30	AWSVFSGSEAF
TRBV11-3	ASSLEGSGIWNEQF
TRBV10-3	AISESPFYEQY
TRBV5-1	ASSLERGDHGYT
TRBV5-1	ASRAGAVNEQF
TRBV10-3	AISESGDPSSGNTIY
TRBV4-3	ASSQSLTGGPADTQY
TRBV20-1	SAREDYEQF
TRBV5-4	ASSLGRNYGYT
TRBV11-2	ASSLRRESYNEQF
TRBV27	ASTPYGGINNEQF
TRBV4-3	ASSQGGSSYNEQF
TRBV19	ASTSQGVENYGYT
TRBV5-1	ASSWGLAGETQY
TRBV7-2	ASSHDGSSYNEQF
TRBV7-2	ASSPRDRGQPQH
TRBV4-3	ASSRDRGSGNTIY
TRBV28	ASSQGGQAVGTIY
TRBV3-1/TRBV3-2	ASSQPLTDTQY
TRBV19	ASSMVSASGNNEQF
TRBV30	AWAGGGTRYGYT
TRBV7-2	ASSFFITEPQH
TRBV5-5	ASSSTGYSNQPQH
TRBV19	ASSATGPGTGELF
TRBV9	ASSVGAGGTYEQY
TRBV19	ASSPDRTSSYNEQF
TRBV4-2	ASSQEIAGVEETQY
TRBV15	ATSRAGQGAYEQY
TRBV28	ASSPALAGLYQETQY
TRBV5-8	ASSLVRGYTEAF
TRBV5-1	ASSLSPGTGGGEQY
TRBV4-3	ASSQESGFEVEKLF
TRBV19	ASKASQGFVRNQPQH
TRBV7-2	ASSVRGSGETQY
TRBV15	ATNRDHSYEQY
TRBV24-1	ATSAQTVGNQPQH
TRBV19	ASSSRTNSYEQY
TRBV24-1	ATSDPTGGETQY
TRBV7-2	ASSLGPGQSSYEQY
TRBV10-3	AISESGRAGEQF
TRBV28	ASSSSRTSGSRYVREQY
TRBV5-4	ASSRMGGGSYEQY
TRBV3-1/TRBV3-2	ASGQGLAKNIQY
TRBV28	ASEGGLAGRADYEQY
TRBV5-4	ASTSGLAANIQY
TRBV19	ASSALSGSTDTQY
TRBV2	ASAEDRFNEQY
TRBV28	ASRSPEDLNTEAF
TRBV24-1	ATSDLQISGNTGELF
TRBV6-6	ASSPTGGNQPQH
TRBV18	ASSPPGRANTGELF